The clone carrying this T cell receptor beta chain was found a few times. What it binds is unknown. CDR3 length: 15 amino acids. V was trimmed by 1 base and J by 0 bases, leaving 12 bases between them. Germline V CDR1 and CDR2: DFQATT, SNEGSKA (reference sequence). This record comes from a study of blood T cells in healthy people across ages. Broader study findings: The diversity estimates, figures obtained from one million T cells, were considered underestimates.

With a J-beta primer mix and a sample-barcoded 5' primer, a second PCR ran roughly 7 to 11 cycles. From the 5' RACE reads, TCRdb called clonotypes with MiXCR, one entry per CDR3 protein. This sample has around 2 million distinct CDR3 sequences, with roughly two fifths found just once. The origin of this receptor is a human donor in good health. V is TRBV20-1 and J is TRBJ2-5; no firm D call. Sample: blood. For the CDR3, the DNA is TGCAGTGCTAGAGCTCCTATCGGAGACCAAGAGACCCAGTACTTC. Its protein product is CSARAPIGDQETQYF.